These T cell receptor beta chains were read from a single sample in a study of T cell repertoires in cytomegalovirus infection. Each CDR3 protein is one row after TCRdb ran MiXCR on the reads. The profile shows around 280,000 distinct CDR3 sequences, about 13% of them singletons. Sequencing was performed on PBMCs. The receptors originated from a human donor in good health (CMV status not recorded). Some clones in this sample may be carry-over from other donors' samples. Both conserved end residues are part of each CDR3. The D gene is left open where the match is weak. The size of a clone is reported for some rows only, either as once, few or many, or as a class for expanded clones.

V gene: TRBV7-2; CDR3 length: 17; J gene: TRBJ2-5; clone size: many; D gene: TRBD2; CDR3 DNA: TGTGCCAGCAGCTGGGGTCTAGCGGGAGGAAGCGGTGAGACCCAGTACTTC; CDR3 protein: CASSWGLAGGSGETQYF
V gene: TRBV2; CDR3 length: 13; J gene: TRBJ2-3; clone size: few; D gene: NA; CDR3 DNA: TGTGCCAGCAACTGGCAGACCACAGATACGCAGTATTTT; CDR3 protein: CASNWQTTDTQYF
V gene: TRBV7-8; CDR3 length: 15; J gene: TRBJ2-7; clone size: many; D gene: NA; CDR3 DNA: TGTGCCAGCAGCTTAGTTCCAACAGGAACCTACGAGCAGTACTTC; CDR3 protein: CASSLVPTGTYEQYF
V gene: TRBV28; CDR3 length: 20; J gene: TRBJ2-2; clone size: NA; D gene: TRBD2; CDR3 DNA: TGTGCCAGCAGTTTTCTTTATGGACTAGCGGGAGGTGGGGGCACCGGGGAGCTGTTTTTT; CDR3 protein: CASSFLYGLAGGGGTGELFF
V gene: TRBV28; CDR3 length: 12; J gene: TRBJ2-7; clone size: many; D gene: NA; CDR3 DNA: TGTGCCAGCAGGGATAGACCCTACGAGCAGTACTTC; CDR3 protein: CASRDRPYEQYF
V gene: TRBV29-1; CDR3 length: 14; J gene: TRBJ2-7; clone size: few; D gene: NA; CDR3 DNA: TGCAGCGTCTCACAGGGTGGTAGCTCCTACGAGCAGTACTTC; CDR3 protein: CSVSQGGSSYEQYF
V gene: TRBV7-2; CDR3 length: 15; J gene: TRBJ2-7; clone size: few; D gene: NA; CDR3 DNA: TGTGCCAGCAGCCTCCTAAGACCGGCCCCCTACGAGCAGTACTTC; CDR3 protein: CASSLLRPAPYEQYF
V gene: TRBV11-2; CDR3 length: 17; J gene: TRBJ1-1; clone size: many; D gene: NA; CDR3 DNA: TGTGCCAGCAGCTCCCCCTCGGGAGGGCCCTTGAACACTGAAGCTTTCTTT; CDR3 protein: CASSSPSGGPLNTEAFF
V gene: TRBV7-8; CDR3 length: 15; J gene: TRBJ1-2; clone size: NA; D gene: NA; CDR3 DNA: TGTGCCAGCAGCTCCCGTGACATTACTAACTATGGCTACACCTTC; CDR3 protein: CASSSRDITNYGYTF
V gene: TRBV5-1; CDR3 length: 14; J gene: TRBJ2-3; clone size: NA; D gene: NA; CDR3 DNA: TGCGCCAGCAGCAAGCTCGGCATCACAGATACGCAGTATTTT; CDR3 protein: CASSKLGITDTQYF
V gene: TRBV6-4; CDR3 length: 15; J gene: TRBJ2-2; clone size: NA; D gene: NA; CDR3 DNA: TGTGCCAGCACTGAAGAGGGAGCGAACACCGGGGAGATGTTTTTT; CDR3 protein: CASTEEGANTGEMFF
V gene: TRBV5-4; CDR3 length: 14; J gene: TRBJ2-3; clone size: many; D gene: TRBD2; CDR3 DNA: TGTGCCAGCAGCTTGAGTGCGGGAGAAGATACGCAGTATTTT; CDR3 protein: CASSLSAGEDTQYF
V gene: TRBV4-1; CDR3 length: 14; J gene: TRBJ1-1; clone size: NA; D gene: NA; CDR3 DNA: TGCGCCAGCAGCCAAGATAGGCCAAACACTGAAGCTTTCTTT; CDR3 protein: CASSQDRPNTEAFF
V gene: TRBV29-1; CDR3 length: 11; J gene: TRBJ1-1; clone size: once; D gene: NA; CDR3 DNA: TGCAGCGCTGCAGGGCAGCTTGAAGCTTTCTTT; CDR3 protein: CSAAGQLEAFF
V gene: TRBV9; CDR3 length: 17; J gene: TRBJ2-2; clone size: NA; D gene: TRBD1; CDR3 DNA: TGTGCCAGCAGCGCCCACAGGGGTTTGCCGAACACCGGGGAGCTGTTTTTT; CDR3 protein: CASSAHRGLPNTGELFF
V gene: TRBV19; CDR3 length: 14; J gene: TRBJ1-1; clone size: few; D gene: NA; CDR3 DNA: TGTGCCAGTAGTCGCGAGCAGGTGAACACTGAAGCTTTCTTT; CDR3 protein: CASSREQVNTEAFF
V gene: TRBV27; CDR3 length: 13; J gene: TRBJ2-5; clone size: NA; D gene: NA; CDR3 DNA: TGTGCCAGCAGTTTCCAGGGGAGGGAGACCCAGTACTTC; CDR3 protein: CASSFQGRETQYF
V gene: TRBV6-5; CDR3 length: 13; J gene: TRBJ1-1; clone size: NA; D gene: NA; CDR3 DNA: TGTGCCAGCAAGAGGGGCGCATGGCCCGAAGCTTTCTTT; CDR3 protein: CASKRGAWPEAFF
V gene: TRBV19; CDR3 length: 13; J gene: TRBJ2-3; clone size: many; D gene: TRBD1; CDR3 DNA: TGTGCCAGTAATCGGGACAGGGTAGATACGCAGTATTTT; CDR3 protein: CASNRDRVDTQYF
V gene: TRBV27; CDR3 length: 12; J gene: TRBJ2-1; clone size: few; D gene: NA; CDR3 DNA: TGTGCCAGCAGTTTGGCCCGCTACGAGCAGTTCTTC; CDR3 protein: CASSLARYEQFF
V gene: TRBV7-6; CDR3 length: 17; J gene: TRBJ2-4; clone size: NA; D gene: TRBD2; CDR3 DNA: TGTGCCAGCAGCCCGGGACTAGCGGGCTCAGCCAAAAACATTCAGTACTTC; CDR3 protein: CASSPGLAGSAKNIQYF
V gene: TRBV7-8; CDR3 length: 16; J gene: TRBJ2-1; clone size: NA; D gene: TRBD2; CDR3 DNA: TGTGCCAGCAGCCGTGTGGGTAGCGGGGAGTACAATGAGCAGTTCTTC; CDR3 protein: CASSRVGSGEYNEQFF
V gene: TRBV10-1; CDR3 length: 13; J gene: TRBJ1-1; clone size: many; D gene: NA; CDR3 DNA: TGCGCCAGCATCATTCGATTGGGCACTGAAGCTTTCTTT; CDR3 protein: CASIIRLGTEAFF
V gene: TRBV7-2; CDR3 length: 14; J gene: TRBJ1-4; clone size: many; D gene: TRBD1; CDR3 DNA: TGTGCCAGCAGCCCTTGGGACAGCAATGAAAAACTGTTTTTT; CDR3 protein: CASSPWDSNEKLFF
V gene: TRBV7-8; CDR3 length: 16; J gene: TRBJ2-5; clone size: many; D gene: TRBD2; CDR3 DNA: TGTGCCAGCAGCCAAGCGGGAGCGCTGGGCCAAGAGACCCAGTACTTC; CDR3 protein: CASSQAGALGQETQYF
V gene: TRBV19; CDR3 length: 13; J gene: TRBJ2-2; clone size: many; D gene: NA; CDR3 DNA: TGTGCCAGTAGTATCGGGGAAGCCGGGGAGCTGTTTTTT; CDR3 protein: CASSIGEAGELFF
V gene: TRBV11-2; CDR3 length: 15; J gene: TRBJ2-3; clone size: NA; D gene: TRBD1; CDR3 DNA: TGTGCCAGCAGCTTATGGGACAGGGGCACAGATACGCAGTATTTT; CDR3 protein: CASSLWDRGTDTQYF
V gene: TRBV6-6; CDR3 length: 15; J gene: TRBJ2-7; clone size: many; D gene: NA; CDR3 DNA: TGTGCCAGCAGTTACTCGAGGCAGGTTGGCTACGAGCAGTACTTC; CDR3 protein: CASSYSRQVGYEQYF
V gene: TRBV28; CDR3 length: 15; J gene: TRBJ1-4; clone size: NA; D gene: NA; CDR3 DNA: TGTGCCAGCAGTTCAAGGGAGTCAGGCCGTGAAAAACTGTTTTTT; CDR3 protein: CASSSRESGREKLFF
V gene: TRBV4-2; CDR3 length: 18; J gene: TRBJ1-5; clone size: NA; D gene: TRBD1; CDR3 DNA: TGTGCCAGCAGCCTCGGGACAGGGGACGGGTATAGCAATCAGCCCCAGCATTTT; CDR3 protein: CASSLGTGDGYSNQPQHF
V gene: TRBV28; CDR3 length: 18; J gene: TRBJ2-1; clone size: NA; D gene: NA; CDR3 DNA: TGTGCCAGCAGTTTCTTCGGAATCGGGAGAGAGGGCTACAATGAGCAGTTCTTC; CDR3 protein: CASSFFGIGREGYNEQFF
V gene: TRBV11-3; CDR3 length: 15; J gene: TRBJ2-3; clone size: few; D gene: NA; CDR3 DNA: TGTGCCAGCAGCCCCCGGGAAGGGGGAACAGATACGCAGTATTTT; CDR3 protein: CASSPREGGTDTQYF
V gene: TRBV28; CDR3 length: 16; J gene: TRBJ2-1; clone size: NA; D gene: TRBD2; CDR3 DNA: TGTGCCAGCAGTTTTTTTTGGGCGGGGGAAAACAATGAGCAGTTCTTC; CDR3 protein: CASSFFWAGENNEQFF
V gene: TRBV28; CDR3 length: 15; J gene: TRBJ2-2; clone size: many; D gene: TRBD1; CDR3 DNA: TGTGCCAGCAGTATTGGACAGGTCGTGGCCGGGGAGCTGTTTTTT; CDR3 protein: CASSIGQVVAGELFF